This TCR beta chain was documented in a study of blood T cell repertoires in COVID-19. During active infection, Seattle patients enrolled and were then monitored through disease. As originally analysed: Reference gene primer amplification in the assay estimated nucleated cell counts. The repertoire was sequenced with immunoSEQ multiplex PCR; TCRdb's copy has only in-frame clones and lacks some. D and trimming were read from the DNA, whereas the V and J calls and clone size are those reported in that table. The sample includes about 300,000 clones, roughly 80% of them seen just once. The CDR3 length is 13 residues. V dropped 8 bases and J dropped 7; count of bases not matched to a gene: 7. From germline, CDR1 is MNHEY and CDR2 SVGAGI.

The clonotype comes from a human donor with COVID-19, enrolled during active disease. The donor label of this sample is uncertain. V gene TRBV6-5 combines with J gene TRBJ1-5, with TRBD1 matching over 8 bases. Sequencing input: peripheral blood. CDR3: CASRTGKEQPQHF. CDR3 nucleotides: TGTGCCAGCCGGACAGGGAAAGAACAGCCCCAGCATTTT.